This T cell receptor (beta chain) was captured by sequencing in a study of blood T cells in healthy people across ages. The length of the CDR3 is 18 residues. With 6 bases removed from V and 1 base from J, the gap between germline ends came to 19 bases. Germline CDR1 is MNHNS and CDR2 is SASEGT. Primers used in a second PCR of roughly 6 to 11 cycles were a sample-barcoded 5' primer and a J-beta primer mix. TCRdb re-called the 5' RACE reads with MiXCR, one entry per CDR3 protein. The sample includes 650,000 to 900,000 distinct CDR3 sequences, approximately 65% seen only once; the top ten take 28%. Donors were systemically healthy Caucasian individuals from Russia aged roughly 6 to 100 years. For every donor, a draw yielded 9.5 to 10 milliliters of peripheral blood. Notes on this clonotype: Its antigen is unidentified.

Whole-study findings and limits: Without sorted subsets, naive and antigen-experienced compartments could not be conclusively compared.

The TCR originated in a man aged 30-40 years in good health. The genes are TRBV6-1 and TRBJ2-6; weak D call: TRBD1 (6 bases). Input material: blood. This CDR3 reads CASSFRWGLGSGANVLTF. The CDR3 DNA follows: TGTGCCAGCAGCTTTAGGTGGGGGCTGGGTTCTGGGGCCAACGTCCTGACTTTC.